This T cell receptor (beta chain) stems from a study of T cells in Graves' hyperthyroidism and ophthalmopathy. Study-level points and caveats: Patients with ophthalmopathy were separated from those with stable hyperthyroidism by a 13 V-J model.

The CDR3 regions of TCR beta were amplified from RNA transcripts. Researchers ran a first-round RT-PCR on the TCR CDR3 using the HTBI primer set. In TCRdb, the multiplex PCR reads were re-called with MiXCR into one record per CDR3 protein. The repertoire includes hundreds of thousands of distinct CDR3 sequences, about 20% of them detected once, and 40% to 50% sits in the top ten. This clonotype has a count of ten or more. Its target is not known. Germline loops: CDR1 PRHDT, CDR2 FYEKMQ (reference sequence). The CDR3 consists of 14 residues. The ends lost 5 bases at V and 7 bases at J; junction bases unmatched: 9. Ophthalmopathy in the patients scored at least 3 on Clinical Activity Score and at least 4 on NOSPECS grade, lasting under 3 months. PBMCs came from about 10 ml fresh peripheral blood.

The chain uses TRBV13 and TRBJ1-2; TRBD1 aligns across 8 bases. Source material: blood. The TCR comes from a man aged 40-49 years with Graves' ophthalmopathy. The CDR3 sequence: CASSRFGQGGGYTF. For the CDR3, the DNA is TGTGCCAGCAGCCGATTCGGACAGGGTGGTGGCTACACCTTC. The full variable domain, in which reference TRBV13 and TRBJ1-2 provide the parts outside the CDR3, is AAGVIQSPRHLIKEKRETATLKCYPIPRHDTVYWYQQGPGQDPQFLISFYEKMQSDKGSIPDRFSAQQFSDYHSELNMSSLELGDSALYFCASSRFGQGGGYTFGSGTRLTVV.